This T cell receptor beta chain comes out of a study of blood T cell repertoires in COVID-19 (dated by TCRdb to about 2020). As for the study more broadly: The collaborator samples originated in the United States, Italy and Spain and spanned the acute and convalescent phases of COVID-19. The prospective study material was composed of cDNA or gDNA derived from T cells, B-cell-depleted T cells, or PBMCs. Subjects who had been exposed to COVID-19, were actively infected with it, or had recovered from it provided the deeply sampled blood TCRbeta repertoires that made up the dataset. A freely available public database, intended as a resource for researchers studying the immune response to SARS-CoV-2, is where the repertoires were released. Samples were obtained from the ongoing ImmuneRACE study (first 160 participants) and from over 1,000 subjects provided by 6 global collaborators. A de-identified subject ID, COVID-19 status, age in years and sex were almost always included in the sample metadata. Where available, HLA class I and class II types were taken from metadata supplied by the sample provider and were not determined by assay-based typing.

What the work shows at the level of the full study, not this receptor alone: The quantity of clinical and demographic metadata differed by source and by participant and was supplied without curation.

Whole blood was collected in K2EDTA tubes by collaborating institutions according to the institutions' own protocols. For TCRbeta analysis, collaborator samples were shipped as frozen whole blood, as isolated PBMCs, or as DNA extracted from either sample type. This clone was counted only a few times. Its antigen is unknown. Per-base quality was not reported, and no clone a single base away is much larger than it. TCRbeta CDR3 regions were amplified from genomic DNA using the immunoSEQ Assay, a bias-controlled multiplex PCR. Processing in the source paper ran as follows. Within the assay, amplification of reference gene primers was used to estimate how many nucleated cells each sample contained. To quantify the absolute abundance of each unique TCRbeta CDR3 rearrangement, sequence reads were collapsed and filtered. Productive Simpson clonality was computed per sample as the square root of Simpson's diversity index over productive rearrangements. TCRdb stores this immuneACCESS table with in-frame sequences only. Part of the clones is absent; in the studies checked, under half of the shortfall reflects unresolved V genes, and no reason is known for the rest. V, J and clone size are those of that table, while D and trimming were read from the DNA. Counted in this sample were 95,000 to 110,000 clones; approximately 80% of them appeared once. Of the sample, approximately 27% is held by the ten largest clones.

The germline V gene sets CDR1 to KGHDR and CDR2 to SFDVKD. Here V drops 5 bases and J drops 8 bases, and the junction holds 8 bases not matched to any gene. Including the terminal cysteine and phenylalanine, the CDR3 comprises 14 residues. Of the read, only the CDR3 DNA is kept; its 42 bases are in frame from base 1. The V and J genes are TRBV24-1 and TRBJ1-2, and TRBD1 matches 9 of the central bases. The sequence derives from a man aged 55 to 70 with acute or convalescent COVID-19. Sequenced input: peripheral blood. The CDR3 amino acid sequence is: CATSVGQGVAGYTF. The nucleotide sequence is given as TGTGCCACCAGTGTGGGACAGGGTGTAGCGGGCTACACCTTC.